This is a list of T cell receptor beta chains from one sample in a study of blood T cell repertoires in COVID-19. TCRdb keeps only in-frame clones here, not all; method: immunoSEQ multiplex PCR. Of 200,000 to 250,000 clones in the sample, 65% to 90% were seen once. Sequences were obtained from peripheral blood. The receptors here all came from a woman between 50 and 59 years old with acute or convalescent COVID-19. CDR3s include the opening cysteine and the closing phenylalanine or tryptophan. The D gene is left open where the match is weak. For some rows the clone size is stated as once, few or many, or as a class when expanded; others skip it.

j_call | clone_size | d_call | v_call | cdr3_nt | cdr3_aa
TRBJ2-3 | once | NA | TRBV15 | TGTGCCACCAGCATCGACATCGCCACCACAGATACGCAGTATTTT | CATSIDIATTDTQYF
TRBJ1-3 | NA | NA | TRBV6-1 | TGTGCCAGCAGTGAAGGGCGGGCGGGAAACACCATATATTTT | CASSEGRAGNTIYF
TRBJ2-1 | NA | TRBD2 | TRBV28 | TGTGCCAATGGACTAGCGGATGCCCCTAATGAGCAGTTCTTC | CANGLADAPNEQFF
TRBJ1-1 | NA | NA | TRBV27 | TGTGCCAGCGTTGGATTCCCCAGACAAGAAGCTTTCTTT | CASVGFPRQEAFF
TRBJ1-2 | NA | NA | TRBV6-5 | TGTGCCAGCAGTCTAGACAGTGGTATTGACAGAGGCTACACCTTC | CASSLDSGIDRGYTF
TRBJ2-7 | NA | NA | TRBV5-4 | TGTGCCAGCAGCTTTTCGGGCTACGAGCAGTACTTC | CASSFSGYEQYF
TRBJ1-2 | NA | NA | TRBV24-1 | TGTGCCACCAGTGAGGGACTGGGCGGCTACACCTTC | CATSEGLGGYTF
TRBJ2-7 | NA | NA | TRBV21-1 | TGTGCCAGCAGCAAAGTCGAGCCCGTAGACTACGAGCAGTACTTC | CASSKVEPVDYEQYF
TRBJ2-7 | few | NA | TRBV18 | TGTGCCAGCTCTCCTAATCCCCAGGGCTACGAGCAGTACTTC | CASSPNPQGYEQYF
TRBJ1-1 | NA | NA | TRBV10-2 | TGCGCCAGCAGATTAGCCGGGACACCTTCCACTGAAGCTTTCTTT | CASRLAGTPSTEAFF
TRBJ2-3 | once | TRBD2 | TRBV5-1 | TGCGCCAGCAGCTTGGAGGGGAGGGTTACAGATACGCAGTATTTT | CASSLEGRVTDTQYF
TRBJ2-2 | NA | NA | TRBV5-1 | TGCGCCAGCTCGACAGCCGCGAACACCGGGGAGCTGTTTTTT | CASSTAANTGELFF
TRBJ2-1 | NA | TRBD2 | TRBV28 | TGTGCCAGCAGTCAAATAGCGGGGCTCTACAATGAGCAGTTCTTC | CASSQIAGLYNEQFF
TRBJ1-6 | once | NA | TRBV6-5 | TGTGCCAGCAGTTCGACCGGGAATCGGAATTCACCCCTCCACTTT | CASSSTGNRNSPLHF
TRBJ1-2 | NA | NA | TRBV28 | TGTGCCAGCAGTGCTGGCCCCTATGGCTACACCTTC | CASSAGPYGYTF
TRBJ2-2 | NA | TRBD1 | TRBV23-1 | TGCGCCAGCAGTCAATCCGACAGGGCGGGTGCCGGGGAGCTGTTTTTT | CASSQSDRAGAGELFF
TRBJ1-2 | NA | TRBD1 | TRBV7-2 | TGTGCCAGCAGCTCGACAGGGTACTATGGCTACACCTTC | CASSSTGYYGYTF
TRBJ2-7 | NA | TRBD1 | TRBV5-4 | TGTGCCAGCAGGAGATTTGACCGGGACAGGACGTCCTACGAGCAGTACTTC | CASRRFDRDRTSYEQYF
TRBJ2-4 | NA | NA | TRBV5-4 | TGTGCCAGCAGCTTACAGGGAACCAAAAACATTCAGTACTTC | CASSLQGTKNIQYF
TRBJ2-1 | NA | TRBD1 | TRBV14 | TGTGCCAGCAGCCAACGGGGACAGTGTGCCTGGGAGCAGTTCTTC | CASSQRGQCAWEQFF
TRBJ2-7 | NA | NA | TRBV7-9 | TGTGCCAGCAGCCCCGGCAGGGGCAATTCCTACGAGCAGTACTTC | CASSPGRGNSYEQYF
TRBJ1-2 | NA | NA | TRBV5-5 | TGTGCCAGCAGCACGACGGAGAGCCCCTATGGCTACACCTTC | CASSTTESPYGYTF
TRBJ1-2 | NA | TRBD1 | TRBV19 | TGTGCCAGTAGTACCTACCGGACAGGGCAATATGGCTACACCTTC | CASSTYRTGQYGYTF
TRBJ1-5 | NA | TRBD1 | TRBV30 | TGTGCCTGGAGTCCTTCGGGACAGGGAAATCAGCCCCAGCATTTT | CAWSPSGQGNQPQHF
TRBJ2-7 | NA | TRBD1 | TRBV2 | TGTGCCGGGCGGGGACAGGGGTTCTACGAGCAGTACTTC | CAGRGQGFYEQYF
TRBJ2-3 | NA | NA | TRBV7-3 | TGTGCCAGCAGCTTAGGTGTGGGGGCCAAAGATACGCAGTATTTT | CASSLGVGAKDTQYF
TRBJ2-1 | few | TRBD2 | TRBV28 | TGTGCCAGCAGTCTAAACAGTTTGCTAGCGGGAAATGAGCAGTTCTTC | CASSLNSLLAGNEQFF
TRBJ1-1 | NA | NA | TRBV10-3 | TGTGCCATCAGTGAGAATAGGGATCTAGGGAGCACTGAAGCTTTCTTT | CAISENRDLGSTEAFF
TRBJ1-1 | NA | NA | TRBV28 | TGTGCCAGCAGCTGGATGACAGGCCCCATGAACACTGAAGCTTTCTTT | CASSWMTGPMNTEAFF
TRBJ1-2 | few | NA | TRBV19 | TGTGCCAGTAGGAGGGAGACTGGCTACACCTTC | CASRRETGYTF
TRBJ2-7 | NA | NA | TRBV28 | TGTGCCAGCAGTTTATTCCAGACTGCCCCAGCCCGCGAGCAGTACTTC | CASSLFQTAPAREQYF
TRBJ2-3 | NA | NA | TRBV28 | TGTGCCAGCAGCCCACTCACTAGCACAGATACGCAGTATTTT | CASSPLTSTDTQYF
TRBJ2-3 | NA | TRBD2 | TRBV9 | TGTGCCAGCAGCGACACCCTCCGGGGCGGGGGTCGGACAGATACGCAGTATTTT | CASSDTLRGGGRTDTQYF
TRBJ2-2 | NA | TRBD1 | TRBV7-2 | TGTGCCAGCAGTTCTAAGGGACAGGGGTGGACCGGGGAGCTGTTTTTT | CASSSKGQGWTGELFF
TRBJ2-7 | NA | TRBD2 | TRBV3-1/TRBV3-2 | TGTGCCAGCAGCCAAAGGCGGGGGTCCTACGAGCAGTACTTC | CASSQRRGSYEQYF
TRBJ1-1 | NA | NA | TRBV3-1/TRBV3-2 | TGTGCCAGCAGCCGACAGAACACTGAAGCTTTCTTT | CASSRQNTEAFF
TRBJ1-2 | few | TRBD1 | TRBV5-1 | TGCGCCAGCAGCTCCGAGACAGGGTCCCGTAATGGCTACACCTTC | CASSSETGSRNGYTF
TRBJ1-5 | NA | TRBD1 | TRBV2 | TGTGCCAGCAGTTTGGACAGGGGTCCTCAGCCCCAGCATTTT | CASSLDRGPQPQHF
TRBJ2-7 | once | TRBD2 | TRBV28 | TGTGCCAGCAGTTTAGGACTAGCGGGAGGTTTCGACGAGCAGTACTTC | CASSLGLAGGFDEQYF
TRBJ2-1 | NA | NA | TRBV2 | TGTGCCAGCGAGGTATATCACCCCGGTGAGCAGTTCTTC | CASEVYHPGEQFF
TRBJ1-4 | NA | NA | TRBV5-1 | TGCGCCAGCAGCCAAGCCCCGGGGGGCACTGCAACTAATGAAAAACTGTTTTTT | CASSQAPGGTATNEKLFF
TRBJ1-2 | NA | TRBD1 | TRBV18 | TGTGCCAGCTCACCAACAGGGACAGGGGGCTTCAATTATGGCTACACCTTC | CASSPTGTGGFNYGYTF
TRBJ2-7 | NA | TRBD1 | TRBV9 | TGTGCCAGCAGCACTACCGGGACAGGGGGCGAAGAGCAGTACTTC | CASSTTGTGGEEQYF
TRBJ2-7 | NA | TRBD2 | TRBV30 | TGTGCCTGGAGTGTCGCGGGAGTCTCCGAGCAGTACTTC | CAWSVAGVSEQYF
TRBJ1-1 | few | NA | TRBV5-1 | TGCGCCAGCAGTGAACAGCTTACGAACACTGAAGCTTTCTTT | CASSEQLTNTEAFF
TRBJ1-4 | NA | NA | TRBV5-1 | TGCGCCAGCAGACCAGAGGACAGCCAAAAACTGTTTTTT | CASRPEDSQKLFF
TRBJ2-1 | few | NA | TRBV7-9 | TGTGCCAGCAGCTTACTAAGGGACCTAGCGTTAGATGATGAGCAGTTCTTC | CASSLLRDLALDDEQFF
TRBJ1-2 | many | TRBD1 | TRBV4-1 | TGCGCCAGCAGCCAGCCGGGACAGAGATTTAACTATGGCTACACCTTC | CASSQPGQRFNYGYTF
TRBJ1-5 | NA | TRBD1 | TRBV2 | TGTGCCAGCAGTGGGGGACAGGGAGTTCAGCCCCAGCATTTT | CASSGGQGVQPQHF
TRBJ2-2 | NA | NA | TRBV7-9 | TGTGCCAGCAGCTTATCAGGGAACACCGGGGAGCTGTTTTTT | CASSLSGNTGELFF
TRBJ1-5 | NA | NA | TRBV2 | TGTGCCAGCATTCAGGGCTTAAATCAGCCCCAGCATTTT | CASIQGLNQPQHF
TRBJ2-7 | NA | NA | TRBV2 | TGTGCCAGCAGTGAACTGGAGAACGAGCAGTACTTC | CASSELENEQYF
TRBJ1-4 | few | NA | TRBV11-2 | TGTGCCAGCAGCTTGGGGGCTACTAATGAAAAACTGTTTTTT | CASSLGATNEKLFF